These 32 T cell receptor beta chains share one sample of origin, sequenced in a study of cytomegalovirus exposure and HLA in healthy donors (dated by TCRdb to 2015 to 2018). To prepare the library, the immunoSEQ multiplex PCR assay was applied. A mixture of 60 forward primers for TCR Vbeta segments and 13 reverse primers for TCR Jbeta segments was used in the multiplex PCR. In TCRdb, the immuneACCESS table is reduced to in-frame sequences with V and J assigned. These tables do not hold every clone; where another copy was compared, an unresolved V gene accounts for under half, and the others remain unexplained. Recorded for this sample are more than 50,000 clones; roughly 73% of them occurred a single time. The top ten clonotypes cover under 25% of the sample. Sequenced: PBMCs. The receptors originated from a middle-aged woman in good health and CMV-seropositive.

The chain carries TRBV2 and TRBJ2-1; 11 bases fit TRBD2. V shed 6 bases and J 7 bases; nucleotides not matched to a gene: 8. The CDR3 is 15 amino acids. The germline V gene encodes CDR1 SNHLY and CDR2 FYNNEI. CDR3 sequence (DNA): TGTGCCAGCAGCCCACTAGCGGGGGTTTCGAATGAGCAGTTCTTC. It encodes CASSPLAGVSNEQFF.

The rearrangement links TRBV5-1 to TRBJ2-5; a possible D gene is TRBD2 (6 bases). Deletions cut 4 bases from V and 7 bases from J, with 17 bases between. Germline V gene data show CDR1 as SGHRS and CDR2 as YFSETQ. The CDR3 is 14 residues long. The CDR3 DNA reads as TGCGCCAGCAGCCCCGGGACCGTCGGGGGGACCCAGTACTTC. Amino acid sequence: CASSPGTVGGTQYF.

The chain uses TRBV5-1 and TRBJ2-2; D not resolved. The V gene's germline CDR1 is SGHRS and CDR2 YFSETQ. CDR3 size: 13 residues. Trimming removed 4 bases at V and 8 bases at J, with 12 bases between. The CDR3 loop is CASSGPIPGELFF. The CDR3 DNA reads TGCGCCAGCAGCGGGCCTATACCAGGGGAGCTGTTTTTT.

CDR3 in amino acids: CAWSVDRLYGYTF. The DNA for the CDR3 is TGTGCCTGGAGTGTCGACAGACTCTATGGCTACACCTTC. The rearrangement joins TRBV30 to TRBJ1-2; weak D call: TRBD1 (5 bases). Germline assignment: CDR1 GTSNPN and CDR2 SVGIG (reference sequence). There are 13 residues in the CDR3. Deletions cut 0 bases from V and 4 bases from J, with 9 bases between. The full variable domain, with the rest looked up from reference TRBV30 and TRBJ1-2, is SQTIHQWPATLVQPVGSPLSLECTVEGTSNPNLYWYRQAAGRGLQLLFYSVGIGQISSEVPQNLSASRPQDRQFILSSKKLLLSDSGFYLCAWSVDRLYGYTFGSGTRLTVV.

This clone was picked up a small number of times. The V and J genes are TRBV5-4 and TRBJ1-1; 9 nucleotides line up with TRBD1. V gave up 1 base and J gave up 5 bases; unmatched junction bases: 6. In germline, CDR1 is SGHNT, CDR2 YYREEE (reference sequence). The CDR3 runs 15 residues. CDR3 protein: CASSLRTGERTEAFF. DNA of the CDR3: TGTGCCAGCAGCTTGAGGACAGGGGAGAGGACTGAAGCTTTCTTT.

J is TRBJ1-3 and V is TRBV14, with 7 positions matching TRBD1. CDR1 is SGHDN and CDR2 is FVKESK in the germline V gene. The V and J ends lost 1 base and 0 bases, in that order; junction bases with no gene match: 3. This CDR3 has 16 residues. The CDR3 reads CASSQGTGHSGNTIYF. The CDR3 DNA reads TGTGCCAGCAGCCAAGGGACAGGACACTCTGGAAACACCATATATTTT.

This clone was seen more than once but under ten times. The gene calls are TRBV13 and TRBJ1-1, with 7 bases aligning to TRBD1. The CDR3 spans 14 residues. V was clipped by 4 bases and J by 1 base; unmatched bases: 3. Germline CDR1 reads PRHDT; CDR2 reads FYEKMQ (reference sequence). CDR3 DNA sequence: TGTGCCAGCAGCTCCTGGACAGGGAACACTGAAGCTTTCTTT. The encoded protein is CASSSWTGNTEAFF.

This clone was picked up a small number of times. The chain is built from TRBV10-2 and TRBJ1-3; D ambiguous. The V gene's germline CDR1 is WSHSY and CDR2 SAAADI. This CDR3 has 16 residues. V lost 3 bases to trimming and J lost 0 bases, with 12 bases between them. The CDR3 bases are TGCGCCAGCAGTGACCCCCGAACTGACTCTGGAAACACCATATATTTT. This codes for CASSDPRTDSGNTIYF.

This clone was detected only once. This rearrangement joins TRBV6-1 to TRBJ1-4; perhaps TRBD1 as D (5 bases). The CDR3 loop spans 15 amino acids. The V gene lost 6 bases and the J gene lost 6 bases, with 17 bases spanning the gap. CDR1 and CDR2 (germline): MNHNS, SASEGT. CDR3 protein: CASRAPGLRDEKLFF. CDR3 bases: TGTGCCAGCAGAGCACCGGGACTCCGCGATGAAAAACTGTTTTTT.

This clone has only one observation. V gene TRBV27 combines with J gene TRBJ2-1; 8 nucleotides agree with TRBD2. Per the germline V gene, CDR1 is MNHEY and CDR2 is SMNVEV (reference sequence). Trimming at V came to 2 bases and at J to 4 bases, leaving 7 bases not matched to a gene. This CDR3 is 16 amino acids long. CDR3 sequence: CASSLGAGGQYNEQFF. The CDR3 DNA is TGTGCCAGCAGTTTAGGGGCGGGGGGACAATACAATGAGCAGTTCTTC.

The CDR3 region is CASSPRDWNSGNTIYF. CDR3 nucleotide sequence: TGTGCCAGCAGCCCCCGGGACTGGAACTCAGGAAACACCATATATTTT. The chain recombines TRBV7-8 with TRBJ1-3; possible D gene TRBD1, 5 bases. Trimming left V 5 bases short and J 4 bases short, with 18 bases between. CDR3 length: 16 amino acids. The germline V gene has CDR1 SGHVS and CDR2 FQNEAQ.

This clone was observed a handful of times. The V gene is TRBV30, the J gene TRBJ1-1, with 8 bases fitting TRBD1. The CDR3 is made up of 12 amino acids. V lost 6 bases to trimming and J lost 1 base; unmatched junction nucleotides: 1. Germline loops: CDR1 GTSNPN, CDR2 SVGIG (reference sequence). For the CDR3, the DNA is TGTGCCTGTGGACAGGGGAACACTGAAGCTTTCTTT. Translation: CACGQGNTEAFF.

The chain recombines TRBV6-6 with TRBJ2-6, with a weak D call TRBD1 (5 bases). Per germline, CDR1 MNHNY and CDR2 SVGAGI (reference sequence). The CDR3 is made up of 15 amino acids. The ends were cut back, 4 bases at V and 0 bases at J, with 7 bases in the middle. CDR3 protein: CASSFDSSGANVLTF. As DNA, the CDR3 is TGTGCCAGCAGTTTCGACAGCTCTGGGGCCAACGTCCTGACTTTC.

In this sample, this clone turned up once. The genes are TRBV12-5 and TRBJ2-2; TRBD1 matches 7 bases. Germline loops: CDR1 LGHNT, CDR2 FRNRAP. The CDR3 is 14 amino acids. The junction had 6 bases not matched to a gene; V was cut back by 4 bases and J by 7 bases. As DNA, the CDR3 is TGTGCTAGTGGTTCCCGACAGGGCGGCGGGGAGCTGTTTTTT. It codes for CASGSRQGGGELFF.

This clone was counted a few times. This rearrangement joins TRBV9 to TRBJ1-1; D not certain. Germline-derived CDR1 and CDR2 are SGDLS and YYNGEE. CDR3 size: 14 residues. V dropped 7 bases and J dropped 1 base, with 14 bases sitting between them. The CDR3 is CASARLGANTEAFF. CDR3 bases: TGTGCCAGCGCTAGGCTGGGTGCGAACACTGAAGCTTTCTTT.

The chain couples TRBV15 to TRBJ1-1; 7 bases map to TRBD1. The V segment lost 4 bases and the J segment 4 bases; nucleotides outside the gene matches: 12. CDR1 is LNHNV, CDR2 YYDKDF, per germline (reference sequence). The CDR3 is 16 residues long. The CDR3: CATSTGGFSMSTEAFF. The CDR3 nucleotides are TGTGCCACCAGCACAGGGGGGTTTAGTATGAGCACTGAAGCTTTCTTT.

This chain links TRBV9 with TRBJ2-1; 8 nucleotides align to TRBD2. Trimming at V came to 2 bases and at J to 4 bases, leaving 8 bases not matched to a gene. Germline CDR1 and CDR2: SGDLS and YYNGEE. CDR3 length: 16 residues. The CDR3 DNA sequence: TGTGCCAGCAGCGTTCGGGGGGGCCCCCAGTACAATGAGCAGTTCTTC. It specifies CASSVRGGPQYNEQFF.

The chain employs TRBV5-8 and TRBJ2-4; weak D call: TRBD2 (5 bases). CDR3 length equals 16 residues. CDR1 and CDR2 (germline): SGHTS, YDEGEE. Trimming shortened V by 0 bases and J by 0 bases, and 10 bases separated the two germline ends. The CDR3 reads CASSLGETRAKNIQYF. CDR3 in DNA: TGTGCCAGCAGCTTGGGGGAGACCAGAGCCAAAAACATTCAGTACTTC.

The chain is built from TRBV7-2 and TRBJ1-1; D gene uncertain. V was clipped by 2 bases and J by 3 bases, with 10 bases between them. Germline V CDR1 and CDR2: SGHTA, FQGNSA. This CDR3 is 14 amino acids long. The CDR3 here is CASSLRREDTEAFF. For the CDR3, the DNA is TGTGCCAGCAGCTTACGACGGGAGGACACTGAAGCTTTCTTT.

The chain uses TRBV10-2 and TRBJ2-7; D remains unclear. This CDR3 spans 12 amino acids. Trimming stripped 6 bases from V and 4 bases from J, with 10 bases between. Germline lookup yields CDR1 WSHSY and CDR2 SAAADI. CDR3 in amino acids: CASSPRGYEQYF. In nucleotides, the CDR3 is TGCGCCAGCAGCCCTCGAGGATACGAGCAGTACTTC.

The V gene is TRBV19, the J gene TRBJ2-4; 10 positions match TRBD1. The germline gives CDR1 LNHDA, CDR2 SQIVND (reference sequence). The CDR3 has 18 amino acids. Germline trimming cut 0 bases from V and 9 bases from J; bases unmatched to any gene: 14. CDR3 nucleotide sequence: TGTGCCAGTAGTATAGAGTTGGACAGGGGGACGTCCCTCGGCATTCAGTACTTC. Its translation is CASSIELDRGTSLGIQYF.

The gene calls are TRBV15 and TRBJ1-2; no reliable D call. CDR3 length: 14 amino acids. Germline V gene lookup returns CDR1 LNHNV and CDR2 YYDKDF (reference sequence). Trimming pared 3 bases from V and 3 bases from J, leaving 11 bases between. The CDR3 loop is CATSSQGGYYGYTF. The CDR3 nucleotides read TGTGCCACCAGCAGTCAAGGCGGGTACTATGGCTACACCTTC.

V and J are TRBV29-1 and TRBJ1-2; D is perhaps TRBD1 (5 bases). The CDR3 contains 12 residues. Per the germline V gene, CDR1 is SQVTM and CDR2 is ANQGSEA. V was clipped by 4 bases and J by 3 bases, with 9 bases between them. The CDR3 nucleotides read TGCAGCGTTGTCTCCAGGGACTATGGCTACACCTTC. This gives the protein CSVVSRDYGYTF.

The rearrangement links TRBV5-6 to TRBJ2-5, with a tentative D call TRBD2 (6 bases). V was trimmed by 4 bases and J by 5 bases, leaving 12 bases between them. The germline V gene has CDR1 SGHDT and CDR2 YYEEEE. This CDR3 region has 13 residues. CDR3: CASSPAAGETQYF. CDR3 nucleotides: TGTGCCAGCAGCCCCGCGGCGGGGGAGACCCAGTACTTC.

V and J are TRBV7-2 and TRBJ1-1, with D maybe TRBD1 (6 bases). Germline assignment: CDR1 SGHTA and CDR2 FQGNSA. V lost 2 bases to trimming and J lost 5 bases, with 15 bases between them. The CDR3 runs to 15 residues. The CDR3 spells CASSLRTAVVTEAFF. The CDR3 DNA follows: TGTGCCAGCAGCTTAAGGACAGCAGTTGTGACTGAAGCTTTCTTT.

The J gene is TRBJ2-2, the V gene TRBV4-2; 11 nucleotides align to TRBD2. J lost 6 bases, V lost 1 base, and 7 bases had no gene match. Germline V gene sequence: CDR1 LGHNA, CDR2 YNFKEQ. The CDR3 loop spans 17 amino acids. The CDR3 loop is CASSQVIAGGGAGELFF. The CDR3 DNA follows: TGTGCCAGCAGCCAAGTGATAGCGGGGGGGGGTGCCGGGGAGCTGTTTTTT.

This chain links TRBV5-4 with TRBJ1-2; 9 nucleotides line up with TRBD1. Trimming at V came to 2 bases and at J to 6 bases, leaving 11 bases not matched to a gene. Germline V gene sequence: CDR1 SGHNT, CDR2 YYREEE (reference sequence). The CDR3 length is 16 residues. The CDR3 sequence is CASSLGQGLSLDGYTF. In DNA, the CDR3 is TGTGCCAGCAGCTTAGGACAGGGGTTATCCCTCGATGGCTACACCTTC.

The sample holds one count of this clone. This CDR3 reads CAWKRAYEQYF. The DNA of the CDR3 is TGTGCCTGGAAGAGGGCCTACGAGCAGTACTTC. V gene TRBV30 combines with J gene TRBJ2-7; tentatively, D is TRBD2 (5 bases). This CDR3 comprises 11 residues. Looked up from germline, CDR1 is GTSNPN and CDR2 is SVGIG (reference sequence). V was clipped by 4 bases and J by 2 bases, with 6 bases between them.

J is TRBJ1-4 and V is TRBV28, with D perhaps matching TRBD1 (5 bases). The germline V and J ends were trimmed by 5 bases and 8 bases, with 15 bases remaining between them. Germline CDR1 is MDHEN and CDR2 is SYDVKM. The CDR3 totals 14 residues. This CDR3 reads CASSPRGKEEKLFF. The CDR3 DNA sequence: TGTGCCAGCAGTCCGCGGGGGAAAGAGGAAAAACTGTTTTTT.

The gene calls are TRBV6-6 and TRBJ2-7, with 8 nucleotides matching TRBD1. There are 14 residues in the CDR3. Trimming at V came to 1 base and at J to 5 bases, leaving 4 bases not matched to a gene. CDR1 and CDR2 (germline): MNHNY, SVGAGI (reference sequence). The CDR3 coding sequence is TGTGCCAGCAGTTACTGGAACAGGGGGGACGAGCAGTACTTC. Encoded protein: CASSYWNRGDEQYF.

This clone was observed once. The chain recombines TRBV5-1 with TRBJ1-4, with 8 bases aligning to TRBD1. V trimming: 1 base; J trimming: 4 bases; junction bases outside the gene matches: 3. The V gene's germline CDR1 is SGHRS and CDR2 YFSETQ. The CDR3 runs to 15 residues. DNA for the CDR3: TGCGCCAGCAGCTTGTGGACAGGGAGTAATGAAAAACTGTTTTTT. This sequence encodes CASSLWTGSNEKLFF.

As concerns this clone: One end of the junction is discordant with germline, which a read error may explain. The rearrangement uses TRBV5-6 and TRBJ2-3, with D perhaps being TRBD1 or TRBD2 (5 bases each). The CDR3 has 16 residues. The germline V gene encodes CDR1 SGHDT and CDR2 YYEEEE. CDR3 DNA sequence: TGTGCCAGCACCTTGGGGGTCAACCCAGGTACAGATACGCAGTATTTT. Translated, it gives CASTLGVNPGTDTQYF. Drawing the rest from reference TRBV5-6 and TRBJ2-3, the complete variable domain is DAGVTQSPTHLIKTRGQQVTLRCSPKSGHDTVSWYQQALGQGPQFIFQYYEEEERQRGNFPDRFSGHQFPNYSSELNVNALLLGDSALYLCASTLGVNPGTDTQYFGPGTRLTVL.